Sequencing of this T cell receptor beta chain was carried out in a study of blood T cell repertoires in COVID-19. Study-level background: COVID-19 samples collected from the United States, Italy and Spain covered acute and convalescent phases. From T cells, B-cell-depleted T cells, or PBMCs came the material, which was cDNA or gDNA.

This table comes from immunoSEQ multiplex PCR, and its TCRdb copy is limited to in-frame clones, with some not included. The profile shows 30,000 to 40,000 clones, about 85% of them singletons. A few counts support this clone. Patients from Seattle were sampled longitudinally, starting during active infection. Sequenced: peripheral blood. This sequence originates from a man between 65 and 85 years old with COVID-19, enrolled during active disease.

In DNA form, the CDR3 reads TGTGCCAGCACCCATATTAGGGGACAGGGACGAAGGGCCGGGGAGCTGTTTTTT. Translating it yields CASTHIRGQGRRAGELFF. This chain connects TRBV28 to TRBJ2-2, with 9 bases identical to TRBD1. Germline lookup yields CDR1 MDHEN and CDR2 SYDVKM. This CDR3 is built from 18 residues. After removal of 7 bases from V and 6 bases from J, the junction contained 18 bases not matched to a gene.